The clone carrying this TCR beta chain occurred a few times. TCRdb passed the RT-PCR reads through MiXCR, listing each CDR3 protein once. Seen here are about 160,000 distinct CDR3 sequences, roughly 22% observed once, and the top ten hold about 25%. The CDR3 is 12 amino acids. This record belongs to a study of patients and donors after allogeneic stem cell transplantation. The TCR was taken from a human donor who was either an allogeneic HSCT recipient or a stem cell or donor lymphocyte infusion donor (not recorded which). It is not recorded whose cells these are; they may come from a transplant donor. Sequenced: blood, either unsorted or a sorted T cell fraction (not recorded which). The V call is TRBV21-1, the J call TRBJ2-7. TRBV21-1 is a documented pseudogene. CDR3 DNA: TGTGCCAGCAGCAAGACCTCTTACGAGCAGTACTTC. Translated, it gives CASSKTSYEQYF.